The rows below give T cell receptor beta chains drawn from one sample of a study of blood T cell repertoires in COVID-19. Sequencing was performed with immunoSEQ multiplex PCR; in TCRdb, only in-frame clones are kept and a portion is missing. Of tens of thousands of clones in the sample, approximately 77% were seen once. Source material: peripheral blood. The origin of the receptors is a woman between 70 and 85 years old with acute or convalescent COVID-19. Both conserved end residues are part of each CDR3.

TRBV3-1/TRBV3-2 | CASSQERVGRVELFF
TRBV6-2/TRBV6-3 | CASSVGQSSYNEQFF
TRBV19 | CASSTQYQETQYF
TRBV18 | CASSPGRDNEQFF
TRBV6-1 | CASSERSGLAPGEQYF
TRBV27 | CASSRRGTVPNEKLFF
TRBV7-3 | CASSSTGNTEAFF
TRBV6-2/TRBV6-3 | CASSYISNQPQHF
TRBV18 | CASSLDSYEQYF
TRBV5-6 | CASSFNPSRGSFGAFF
TRBV28 | CASLITGTGRYEQYF
TRBV2 | CASSPNDRVVYEQYF
TRBV19 | CASSITVPNTEAFF
TRBV7-8 | CASSLGGLNEKLFF
TRBV3-1/TRBV3-2 | CASSPLRGSITEAFF
TRBV2 | CASSQGQPTDTQYF
TRBV5-1 | CASSGVSLGGDTDTQYF
TRBV6-5 | CASRSGQGSTGELFF
TRBV7-9 | CASSQPGQVNTEAFF
TRBV18 | CASSLWPAGVAGELFF
TRBV7-6 | CASSLAASDTGELFF
TRBV6-5 | CASRRVGTYEQYF
TRBV29-1 | CSVEVTGMGEAFF